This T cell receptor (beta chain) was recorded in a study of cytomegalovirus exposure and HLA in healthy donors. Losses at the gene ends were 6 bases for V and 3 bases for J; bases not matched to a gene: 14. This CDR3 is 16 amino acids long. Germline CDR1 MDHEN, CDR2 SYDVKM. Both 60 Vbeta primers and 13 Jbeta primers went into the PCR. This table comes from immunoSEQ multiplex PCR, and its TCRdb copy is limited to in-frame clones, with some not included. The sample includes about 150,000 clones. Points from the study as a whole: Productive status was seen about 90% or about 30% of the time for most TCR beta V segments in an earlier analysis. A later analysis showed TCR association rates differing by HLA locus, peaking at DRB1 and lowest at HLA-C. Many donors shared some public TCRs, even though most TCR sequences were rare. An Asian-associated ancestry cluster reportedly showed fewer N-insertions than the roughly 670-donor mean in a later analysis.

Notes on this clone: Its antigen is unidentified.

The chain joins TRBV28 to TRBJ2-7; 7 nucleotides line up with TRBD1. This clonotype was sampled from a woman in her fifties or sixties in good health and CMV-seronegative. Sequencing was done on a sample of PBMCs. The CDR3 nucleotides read TGTGCCAGCAGCGACCCCAGACAGGGTCTAGGCTACGAGCAGTACTTC. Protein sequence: CASSDPRQGLGYEQYF.